This T cell receptor (beta chain) was captured by sequencing in a study of beta chain features in type 1 diabetes. The authors reverse transcribed all of the isolated RNA, so sequencing captured expressed TCRB transcripts. Using immunoSEQ multiplex PCR, the repertoire was profiled, and TCRdb retains in-frame clones only, with some absent. The sample includes more than 300,000 clones, around 8.5% of them seen just once. Findings of the study overall: Type 1 diabetes patients had TCRB CDR3s that were shorter (moderately but significantly so) in all four CD4+ subsets.

This CDR3 region has 15 residues. CDR1 is LNHDA, CDR2 SQIVND, per germline (reference sequence). The V and J ends lost 6 bases and 5 bases, in that order; junction bases with no gene match: 6. A note on this clone: The antigen is undetermined.

The sequence was obtained from a man in his thirties or forties with type 1 diabetes. Sample: central memory CD4+ T cells from blood. This chain joins TRBV19 and TRBJ2-2, with 10 bases aligning to TRBD2. CDR3 nucleotide sequence: TGTGCCAGTAGCCTAGCGGGGGCCAAAACCGGGGAGCTGTTTTTT. This encodes CASSLAGAKTGELFF.